The 10 T cell receptor beta chains given below trace back to one sample, sequenced in a study of blood T cell repertoires in COVID-19. Some clones are missing from TCRdb's copy, which holds only in-frame ones; the method was immunoSEQ multiplex PCR. The sample gives around 94,000 clones, roughly nine tenths of which show up once; around 2% is in the top ten. Sample: peripheral blood. The receptors stem from a man aged 50 or older with active COVID-19.

This rearrangement joins TRBV2 to TRBJ2-5; possible D gene TRBD2, 5 bases. CDR3 size: 13 residues. Per germline, CDR1 SNHLY and CDR2 FYNNEI. Deletions cut 7 bases from V and 5 bases from J, with 14 bases between. The CDR3 region has the DNA TGTGCCAGCAATTTGGGCCCGGGGGAGACCCAGTACTTC. This gives the protein CASNLGPGETQYF.

The J gene is TRBJ2-3, the V gene TRBV13; 7 nucleotides line up with TRBD1. J gave up 4 bases and V 4 bases, and 14 bases lay outside the gene matches. From germline, CDR1 is PRHDT and CDR2 FYEKMQ (reference sequence). This CDR3 has 17 amino acids. CDR3 residues: CASSSTPDRDVADTQYF. The CDR3 region has the DNA TGTGCCAGCAGCTCCACCCCCGACAGGGACGTTGCAGATACGCAGTATTTT.

V gene TRBV19 combines with J gene TRBJ1-5, with D unclear. With 1 base removed from V and 2 bases from J, the gap between germline ends came to 12 bases. The germline gives CDR1 LNHDA, CDR2 SQIVND (reference sequence). This CDR3 spans 16 amino acids. This CDR3 reads CASSIGPLTGNQPQHF. In nucleotides, the CDR3 is TGTGCCAGTAGTATAGGCCCGCTAACCGGCAATCAGCCCCAGCATTTT.

The chain combines TRBV7-2 with TRBJ2-2; a weak D match, TRBD2 (7 bases). V was trimmed by 4 bases and J by 4 bases, leaving 13 bases between them. Germline V gene data show CDR1 as SGHTA and CDR2 as FQGNSA. The CDR3 has 15 amino acids. Written as DNA, the CDR3 is TGTGCCAGCAGCTCGGGGGGCCTACTCACCGGGGAGCTGTTTTTT. This gives the protein CASSSGGLLTGELFF.

This clone has more than one count but fewer than ten. The chain combines TRBV12-3 or TRBV12-4 with TRBJ2-7; 7 bases match TRBD1. Trimming removed 6 bases from V and 3 bases from J; junction bases left unmatched: 5. The CDR3 has 13 amino acids. This CDR3 reads CASRRQGNYEQYF. The CDR3 region has the DNA TGTGCCAGCAGACGACAGGGTAACTACGAGCAGTACTTC.

The chain links TRBV9 to TRBJ2-2, with 7 bases identical to TRBD2. This CDR3 is built from 15 residues. The germline CDR1 and CDR2 sequences are SGDLS and YYNGEE. The trim removed 4 bases at V and 4 bases at J, leaving 7 bases unmatched. Here the CDR3 reads CASSLAPGGTGELFF. Written as DNA, the CDR3 is TGTGCCAGCAGCCTCGCCCCGGGGGGCACCGGGGAGCTGTTTTTT.

V is TRBV11-2 and J is TRBJ2-7, with 11 bases fitting TRBD2. V lost 1 base to trimming and J lost 6 bases; unmatched junction nucleotides: 8. Germline assignment: CDR1 SGHAT and CDR2 FQNNGV. The CDR3 has 16 residues. CDR3 DNA sequence: TGTGCCAGCAGCTTAGCCTTGACTAGCGGGGACGGCGAGCAGTACTTC. As protein: CASSLALTSGDGEQYF.

This clone was observed once. The chain links TRBV24-1 to TRBJ1-2; D remains unclear. The germline V and J ends were trimmed by 7 bases and 5 bases, with 7 bases remaining between them. Germline-derived CDR1 and CDR2 are KGHDR and SFDVKD. The CDR3 has 11 amino acids. The CDR3 loop is CATSGSYGYTF. In DNA form, the CDR3 reads TGTGCCACCAGCGGGTCATATGGCTACACCTTC.

The rearrangement joins TRBV7-2 to TRBJ2-5; D uncertain. Germline V lookup: CDR1 SGHTA, CDR2 FQGNSA. The CDR3 spans 13 residues. The germline V and J ends were trimmed by 4 bases and 1 base, with 7 bases remaining between them. The DNA of the CDR3 is TGTGCCAGCAGCTCAAAATTCCAAGAGACCCAGTACTTC. It is translated as CASSSKFQETQYF.

The chain couples TRBV5-4 to TRBJ1-1, with D unclear. This CDR3 is 15 amino acids long. Trimming cost V 4 bases and J 0 bases, with 13 bases left between them. Germline lookup yields CDR1 SGHNT and CDR2 YYREEE (reference sequence). The CDR3 loop reads CASSPRAAMNTEAFF. The DNA for the CDR3 is TGTGCCAGCAGCCCCCGAGCAGCGATGAACACTGAAGCTTTCTTT.